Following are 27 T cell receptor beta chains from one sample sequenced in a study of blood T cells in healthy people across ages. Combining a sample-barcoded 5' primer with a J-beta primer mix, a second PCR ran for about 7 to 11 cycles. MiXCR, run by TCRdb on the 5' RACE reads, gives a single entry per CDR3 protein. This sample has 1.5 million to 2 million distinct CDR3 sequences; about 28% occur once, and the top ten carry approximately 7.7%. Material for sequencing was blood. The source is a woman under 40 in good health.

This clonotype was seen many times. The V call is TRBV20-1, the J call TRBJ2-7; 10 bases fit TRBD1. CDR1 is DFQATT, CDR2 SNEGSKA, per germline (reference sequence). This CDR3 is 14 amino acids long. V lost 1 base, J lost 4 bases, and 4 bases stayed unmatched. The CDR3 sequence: CSARGGDRGYEQYF. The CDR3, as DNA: TGCAGTGCTAGAGGCGGGGACAGGGGATACGAGCAGTACTTC.

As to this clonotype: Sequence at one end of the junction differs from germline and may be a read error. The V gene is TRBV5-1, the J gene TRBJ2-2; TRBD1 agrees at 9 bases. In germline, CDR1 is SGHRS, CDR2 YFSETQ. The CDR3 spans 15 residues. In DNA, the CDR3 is TGCGCCAGCAGATTGGACAGGGGAAACACCGGGGAGCTGTTTTTT. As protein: CASRLDRGNTGELFF.

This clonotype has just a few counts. The CDR3 here is CASVGDRIPQHF. In DNA form, the CDR3 reads TGTGCCAGCGTTGGAGACCGTATCCCCCAGCATTTT. The rearrangement uses TRBV28 and TRBJ1-5; D gene ambiguous. Trimming pared 8 bases from V and 10 bases from J, leaving 15 bases between. The CDR3 extends over 12 amino acids. Germline-derived CDR1 and CDR2 are MDHEN and SYDVKM.

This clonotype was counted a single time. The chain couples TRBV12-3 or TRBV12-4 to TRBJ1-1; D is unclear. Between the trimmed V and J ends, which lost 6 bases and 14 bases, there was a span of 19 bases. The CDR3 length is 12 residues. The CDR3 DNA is TGTGCCAGCAGGCCGTCTGGCGGTTTCTTCTTCTTT. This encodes CASRPSGGFFFF.

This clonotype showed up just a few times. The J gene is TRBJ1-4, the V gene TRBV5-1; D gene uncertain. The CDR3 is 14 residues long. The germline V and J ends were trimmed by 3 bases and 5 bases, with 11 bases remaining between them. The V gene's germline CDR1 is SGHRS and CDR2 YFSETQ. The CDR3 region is CASSYSDMNEKLFF. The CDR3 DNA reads TGCGCCAGCAGCTATTCCGATATGAATGAAAAACTGTTTTTT.

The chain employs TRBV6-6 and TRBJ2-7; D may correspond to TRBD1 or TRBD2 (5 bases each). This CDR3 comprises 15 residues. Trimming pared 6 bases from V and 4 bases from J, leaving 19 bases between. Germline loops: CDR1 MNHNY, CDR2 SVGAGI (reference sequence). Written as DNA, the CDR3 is TGTGCCAGCAGCTCAGCGGTTATAGGGGTGTACGAGCAGTACTTC. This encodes CASSSAVIGVYEQYF.

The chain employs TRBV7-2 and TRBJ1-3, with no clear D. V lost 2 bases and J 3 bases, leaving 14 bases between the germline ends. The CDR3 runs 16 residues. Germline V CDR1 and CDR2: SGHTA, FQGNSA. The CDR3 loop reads CASSLSVPMIGNTIYF. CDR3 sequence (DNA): TGTGCCAGCAGCTTATCAGTACCGATGATTGGAAACACCATATATTTT.

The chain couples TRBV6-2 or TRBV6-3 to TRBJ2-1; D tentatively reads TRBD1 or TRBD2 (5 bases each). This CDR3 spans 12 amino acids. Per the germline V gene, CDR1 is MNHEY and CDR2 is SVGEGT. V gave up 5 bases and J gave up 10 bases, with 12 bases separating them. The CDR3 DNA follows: TGTGCCAGCAGTCAATACCGGGACGAGCAGTTCTTC. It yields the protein CASSQYRDEQFF.

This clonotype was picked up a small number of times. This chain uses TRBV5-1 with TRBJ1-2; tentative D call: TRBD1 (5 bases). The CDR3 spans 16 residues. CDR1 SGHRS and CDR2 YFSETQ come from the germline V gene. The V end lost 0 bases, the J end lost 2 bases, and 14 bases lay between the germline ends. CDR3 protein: CASSLGPGADNYGYTF. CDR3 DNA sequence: TGCGCCAGCAGCTTGGGGCCCGGGGCAGACAACTATGGCTACACCTTC.

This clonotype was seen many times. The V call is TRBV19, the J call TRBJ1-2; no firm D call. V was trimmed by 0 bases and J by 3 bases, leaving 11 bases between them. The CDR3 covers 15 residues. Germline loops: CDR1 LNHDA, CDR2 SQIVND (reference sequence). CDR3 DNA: TGTGCCAGTAGTATAGATGATACGGAGCACTATGGCTACACCTTC. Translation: CASSIDDTEHYGYTF.

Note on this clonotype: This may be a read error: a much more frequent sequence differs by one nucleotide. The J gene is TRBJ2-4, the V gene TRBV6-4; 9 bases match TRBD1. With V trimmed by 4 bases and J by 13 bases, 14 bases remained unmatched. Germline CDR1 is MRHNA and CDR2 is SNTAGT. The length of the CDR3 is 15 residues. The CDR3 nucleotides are TGTGCCAGCAGTGCCCGTGGGACAGGGCGTAATGAGCAGTACTTC. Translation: CASSARGTGRNEQYF.

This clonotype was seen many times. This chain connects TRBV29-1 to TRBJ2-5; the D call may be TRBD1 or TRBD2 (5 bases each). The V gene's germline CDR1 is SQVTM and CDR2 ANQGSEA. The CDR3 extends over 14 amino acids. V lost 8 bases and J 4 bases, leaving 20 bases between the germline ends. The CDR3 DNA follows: TGCAGCACGAGGGACGGCCCCCGGGGAGAGACCCAGTACTTC. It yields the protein CSTRDGPRGETQYF.

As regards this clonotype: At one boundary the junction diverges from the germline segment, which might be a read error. This CDR3 reads CSAGDHHSISYEQYF. The CDR3 DNA reads TGCAGTGCTGGAGATCATCACAGTATCTCCTACGAGCAGTACTTC. This rearrangement joins TRBV20-1 to TRBJ2-7; D unresolved. The CDR3 is 15 amino acids. From germline, CDR1 is DFQATT and CDR2 SNEGSKA (reference sequence).

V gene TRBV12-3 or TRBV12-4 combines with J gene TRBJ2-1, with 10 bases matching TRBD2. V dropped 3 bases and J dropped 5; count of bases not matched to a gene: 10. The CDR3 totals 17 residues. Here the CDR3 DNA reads TGTGCCAGCAGTTTTTGGTCTCGGCTAGCGGGAGACAATGAGCAGTTCTTC. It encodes CASSFWSRLAGDNEQFF.

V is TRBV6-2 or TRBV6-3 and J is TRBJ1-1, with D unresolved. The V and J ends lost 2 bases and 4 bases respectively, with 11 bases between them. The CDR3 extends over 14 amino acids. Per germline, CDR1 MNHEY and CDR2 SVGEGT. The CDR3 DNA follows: TGTGCCAGCAGTTACGGCGGGGTCGGCACTGAAGCTTTCTTT. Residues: CASSYGGVGTEAFF.

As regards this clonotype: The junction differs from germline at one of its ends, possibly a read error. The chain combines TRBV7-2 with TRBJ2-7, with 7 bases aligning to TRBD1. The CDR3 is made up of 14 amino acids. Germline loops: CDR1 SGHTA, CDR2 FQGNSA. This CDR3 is CVSSHGQARYEQYF. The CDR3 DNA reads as TGTGTCAGCAGCCACGGACAGGCCCGTTACGAGCAGTACTTC.

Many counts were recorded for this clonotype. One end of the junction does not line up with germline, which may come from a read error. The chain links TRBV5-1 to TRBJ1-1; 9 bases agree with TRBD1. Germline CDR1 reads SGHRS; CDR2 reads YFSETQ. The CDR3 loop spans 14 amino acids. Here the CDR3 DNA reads TGTGCCAGCAGCCTACAGGGGGCAGGGACTGAAGCTTTCTTT. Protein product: CASSLQGAGTEAFF.

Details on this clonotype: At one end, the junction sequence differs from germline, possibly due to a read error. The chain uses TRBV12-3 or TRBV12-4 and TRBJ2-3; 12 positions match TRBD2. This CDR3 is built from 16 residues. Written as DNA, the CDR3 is TGTGCCGGCAGTGTGGCTAGCGGGGGGGCGGGAGATACGCAGTATTTT. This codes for CAGSVASGGAGDTQYF.

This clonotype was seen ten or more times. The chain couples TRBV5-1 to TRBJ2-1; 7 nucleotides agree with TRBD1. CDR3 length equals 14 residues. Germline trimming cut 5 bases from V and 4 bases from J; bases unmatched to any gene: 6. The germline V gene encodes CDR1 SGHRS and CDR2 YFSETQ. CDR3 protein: CASRLTGRYNEQFF. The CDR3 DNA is TGCGCCAGCAGGTTGACAGGGCGATACAATGAGCAGTTCTTC. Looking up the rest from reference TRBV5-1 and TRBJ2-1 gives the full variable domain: KAGVTQTPRYLIKTRGQQVTLSCSPISGHRSVSWYQQTPGQGLQFLFEYFSETQRNKGNFPGRFSGRQFSNSRSEMNVSTLELGDSALYLCASRLTGRYNEQFFGPGTRLTVL.

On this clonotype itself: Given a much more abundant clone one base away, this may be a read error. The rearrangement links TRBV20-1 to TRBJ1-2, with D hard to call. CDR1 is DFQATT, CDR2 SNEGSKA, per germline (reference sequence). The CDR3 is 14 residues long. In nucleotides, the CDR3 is TGCAGTGCTAGCCCCTCGGCAGCAAACTGTGGCTACACCTTC. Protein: CSASPSAANCGYTF.

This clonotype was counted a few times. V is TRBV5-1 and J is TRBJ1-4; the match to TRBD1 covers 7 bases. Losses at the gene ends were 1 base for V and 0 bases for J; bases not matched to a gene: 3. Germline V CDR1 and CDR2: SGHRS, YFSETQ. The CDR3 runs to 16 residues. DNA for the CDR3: TGCGCCAGCAGCTTGTTACAGGGGTCAACTAATGAAAAACTGTTTTTT. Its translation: CASSLLQGSTNEKLFF.

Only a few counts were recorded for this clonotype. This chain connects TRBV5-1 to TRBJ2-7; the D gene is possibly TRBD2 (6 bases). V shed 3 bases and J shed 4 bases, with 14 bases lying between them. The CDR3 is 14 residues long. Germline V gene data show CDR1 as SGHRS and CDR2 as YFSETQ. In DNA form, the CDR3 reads TGCGCCAGCAGCTACCCACCAGGAGGGTACGAGCAGTACTTC. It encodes CASSYPPGGYEQYF.

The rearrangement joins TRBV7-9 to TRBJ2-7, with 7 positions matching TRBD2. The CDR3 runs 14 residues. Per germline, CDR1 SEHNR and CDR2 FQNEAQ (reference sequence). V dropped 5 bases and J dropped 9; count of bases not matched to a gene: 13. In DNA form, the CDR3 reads TGTGCCAGCAGCCCCTCGGGAGGTCCTCCGGGGCAGTACTTC. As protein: CASSPSGGPPGQYF.

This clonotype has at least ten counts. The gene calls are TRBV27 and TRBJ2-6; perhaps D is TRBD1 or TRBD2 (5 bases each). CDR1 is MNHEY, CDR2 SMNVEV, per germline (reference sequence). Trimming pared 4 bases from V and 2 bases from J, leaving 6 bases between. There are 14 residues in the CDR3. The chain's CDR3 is CASSWGPGANVLTF. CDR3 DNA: TGTGCCAGCAGTTGGGGACCTGGGGCCAACGTCCTGACTTTC.

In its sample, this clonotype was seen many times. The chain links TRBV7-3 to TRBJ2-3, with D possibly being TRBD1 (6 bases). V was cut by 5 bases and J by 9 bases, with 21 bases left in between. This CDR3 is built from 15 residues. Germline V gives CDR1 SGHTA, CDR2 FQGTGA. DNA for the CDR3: TGTGCCAGCAGCCCTAGTGGGGGCGGTGGTGAGACGCAGTATTTT. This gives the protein CASSPSGGGGETQYF.

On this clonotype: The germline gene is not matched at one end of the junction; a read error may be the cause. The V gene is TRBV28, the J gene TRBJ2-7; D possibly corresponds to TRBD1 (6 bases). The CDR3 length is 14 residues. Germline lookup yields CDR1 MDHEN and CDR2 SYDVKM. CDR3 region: CASSRQTGNYGQYF. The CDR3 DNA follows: TGTGCCAGCAGCCGACAAACAGGGAACTACGGGCAGTACTTC.

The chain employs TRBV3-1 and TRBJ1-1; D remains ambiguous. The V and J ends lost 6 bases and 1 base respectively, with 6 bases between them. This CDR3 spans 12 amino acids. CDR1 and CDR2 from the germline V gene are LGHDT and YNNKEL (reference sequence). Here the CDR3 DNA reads TGTGCCAGCAGGTGGAGGAACACTGAAGCTTTCTTT. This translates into CASRWRNTEAFF.